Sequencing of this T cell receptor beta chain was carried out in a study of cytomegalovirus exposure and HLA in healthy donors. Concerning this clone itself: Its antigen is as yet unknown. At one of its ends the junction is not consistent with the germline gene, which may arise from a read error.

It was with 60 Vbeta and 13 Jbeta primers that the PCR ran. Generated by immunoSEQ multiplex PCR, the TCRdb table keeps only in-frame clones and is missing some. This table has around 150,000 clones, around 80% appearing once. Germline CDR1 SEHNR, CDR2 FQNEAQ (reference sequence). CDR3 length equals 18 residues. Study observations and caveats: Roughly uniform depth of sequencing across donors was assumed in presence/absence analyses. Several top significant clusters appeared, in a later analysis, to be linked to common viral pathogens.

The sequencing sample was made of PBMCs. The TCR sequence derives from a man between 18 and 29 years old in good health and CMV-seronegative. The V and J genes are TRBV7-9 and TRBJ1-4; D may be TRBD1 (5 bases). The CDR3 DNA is TGTTCCAGCAGCTCCCCATGGGGCGCGGAGGGTACTAATGAAAAACTGTTTTTT. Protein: CSSSSPWGAEGTNEKLFF.